This is a list of T cell receptor beta chains from one sample in a study of T cells in Graves' hyperthyroidism and ophthalmopathy. TCRdb processed the multiplex PCR reads anew with MiXCR; each CDR3 protein has one entry. The table lists under 400,000 distinct CDR3 sequences, over 15% of them singletons. Sequences were obtained from blood. These receptors all come from a woman aged 50 to 60 with Graves' hyperthyroidism. Both conserved end residues are part of each CDR3. D genes are given only for firm matches. Clone sizes are given selectively: once, few, many, or a class where the clone is expanded.

TRBV7-3	.	.	15	TRBJ1-2	TGTGCCAGCAGCTTATCCGGGACGGACAACTATGGCTACACCTTC	CASSLSGTDNYGYTF
TRBV11-2	few	.	14	TRBJ2-1	TGTGCCAGCAGCCCCCCCTCGAAGTACAATGAGCAGTTCTTC	CASSPPSKYNEQFF
TRBV29-1	.	TRBD2	15	TRBJ2-3	TGCAGCGTTGAAGTGCTAGCGGGGCCCACAGATACGCAGTATTTT	CSVEVLAGPTDTQYF
TRBV10-3	.	.	15	TRBJ1-2	TGTGCCATCAAACAAACAGGGCAGGTTGACTATGGCTACACCTTC	CAIKQTGQVDYGYTF
TRBV7-8	.	TRBD1	17	TRBJ1-4	TGTGCCAGCAGCTGGGGAAAGTCCGGGACAGACAATGAAAAACTGTTTTTT	CASSWGKSGTDNEKLFF
TRBV12-3/TRBV12-4	many	.	13	TRBJ1-2	TGTGCCAGCAGTTTGAGGGAAGCCTATGGCTACACCTTC	CASSLREAYGYTF
TRBV11-2	many	TRBD1	16	TRBJ1-1	TGTGCCAGCAGAAACCCAAAGACAGGGCGTTTCGCTGAAGCTTTCTTT	CASRNPKTGRFAEAFF
TRBV24-1	many	TRBD2	14	TRBJ2-1	TGTGCCACCAGTGCAGCGGGAGGAAACGATGAGCAGTTCTTC	CATSAAGGNDEQFF
TRBV5-1	.	TRBD1	14	TRBJ1-3	TGCGCCAGCAGGCGGGGACAGGGTGACAACACCATATATTTT	CASRRGQGDNTIYF
TRBV5-1	.	TRBD2	14	TRBJ2-7	TGCGCCAGCAGCTACGGACGGGGGGTATACGAGCAGTACTTC	CASSYGRGVYEQYF
TRBV4-1	.	TRBD2	15	TRBJ2-5	TGCGCCAGCAGCCAAGACCCGGGGGGGGCCGAGACCCAGTACTTC	CASSQDPGGAETQYF
TRBV6-1	few	.	17	TRBJ2-6	TGTGCCAGCAATCGCCTCCCGGGGGAGTCTGGGGCCAACGTCCTGACTTTC	CASNRLPGESGANVLTF
TRBV9	.	TRBD2	16	TRBJ2-3	TGTGCCAGCCACGTGACTAGCGGGAGAATCACAGATACGCAGTATTTT	CASHVTSGRITDTQYF
TRBV5-1	many	TRBD2	15	TRBJ2-5	TGCGCCAGCAGCGGCGGACTAGCGGGATATGAGACCCAGTACTTC	CASSGGLAGYETQYF
TRBV11-2	.	.	13	TRBJ1-1	TGTGCCAGCAGCCAAGGTACTATCACTGAAGCTTTCTTT	CASSQGTITEAFF
TRBV20-1	many	.	15	TRBJ2-1	TGCAGTGCTAGAGACCCACTACAAACCTACAATGAGCAGTTCTTC	CSARDPLQTYNEQFF
TRBV12-3/TRBV12-4	many	.	12	TRBJ1-1	TGTGCCAGCGGTCCAGGGCCGTTTGGAGCTTTCTTT	CASGPGPFGAFF